Listed below are T cell receptor beta chains from one sample, sequenced in a study of blood T cells in healthy people across ages. TCRdb used MiXCR to reprocess the 5' RACE reads, holding one entry per CDR3 protein. Among some 880,000 distinct CDR3 sequences listed, about 34% were seen once. Material: blood. The receptors come from a man between 18 and 29 years old in good health. The CDR3 runs from the conserved cysteine through the conserved F or W. D genes are given only for firm matches. Only some rows state a clone size, as once, few, many or a class for expanded clones.

V: TRBV11-2; size: -; J: TRBJ2-1; D: TRBD2; CDR3: CASSSGTSAFWETQFF; DNA: TGTGCCAGCAGCAGTGGGACTAGCGCTTTTTGGGAGACCCAGTTCTTC
V: TRBV20-1; size: few; J: TRBJ2-6; D: -; CDR3: CSAREAGSSGANVLTF; DNA: TGCAGTGCTAGAGAAGCAGGGTCCTCTGGGGCCAACGTCCTGACTTTC
V: TRBV6-2/TRBV6-3; size: many; J: TRBJ2-1; D: -; CDR3: CASSLSLRNEQFF; DNA: TGTGCCAGCAGTTTATCCCTTCGCAATGAGCAGTTCTTC
V: TRBV29-1; size: many; J: TRBJ1-2; D: TRBD1; CDR3: CSVGGQGPYYGYTF; DNA: TGCAGCGTTGGGGGACAGGGGCCTTACTATGGCTACACCTTC
V: TRBV9; size: -; J: TRBJ1-1; D: -; CDR3: CASSEAPTELVNTEAFF; DNA: TGTGCCAGCAGCGAGGCCCCGACAGAACTGGTGAACACTGAAGCTTTCTTT
V: TRBV12-3/TRBV12-4; size: once; J: TRBJ2-1; D: -; CDR3: CANSLGGLIEFF; DNA: TGTGCCAACAGTTTAGGGGGGTTGATTGAGTTCTTC
V: TRBV15; size: many; J: TRBJ2-1; D: -; CDR3: CATSKGGGQIHEQFF; DNA: TGTGCCACCAGCAAGGGGGGGGGACAAATCCATGAGCAGTTCTTC
V: TRBV29-1; size: -; J: TRBJ2-5; D: -; CDR3: CSVSQGPETQYF; DNA: TGCAGCGTTAGCCAGGGCCCAGAGACCCAGTACTTC
V: TRBV10-3; size: -; J: TRBJ2-5; D: -; CDR3: CATLRRSQETQYF; DNA: TGTGCCACTTTGCGACGAAGCCAAGAGACCCAGTACTTC
V: TRBV25-1; size: -; J: TRBJ1-4; D: -; CDR3: CASNGGSEEKLFF; DNA: TGTGCCAGCAACGGGGGGTCTGAGGAAAAACTGTTTTTT
V: TRBV6-6; size: few; J: TRBJ2-1; D: -; CDR3: CASSYLGGHYNEQFF; DNA: TGTGCCAGCAGTTACTTAGGAGGTCATTACAATGAGCAGTTCTTC
V: TRBV19; size: -; J: TRBJ1-1; D: -; CDR3: CASIEGMNTEAFF; DNA: TGTGCCAGTATCGAGGGGATGAACACTGAAGCTTTCTTT
V: TRBV4-2; size: many; J: TRBJ1-2; D: -; CDR3: CASSQDLRTVPDFGYGYTF; DNA: TGTGCCAGCAGCCAAGATTTGCGGACAGTACCAGACTTCGGCTATGGCTACACCTTC
V: TRBV4-3; size: -; J: TRBJ2-4; D: -; CDR3: CASSQDSLTGTKNIQYF; DNA: TGCGCCAGCAGCCAAGATTCACTAACCGGCACCAAAAACATTCAGTACTTC
V: TRBV4-3; size: -; J: TRBJ2-1; D: TRBD1; CDR3: CANSQGQGALWYNEQFF; DNA: TGCGCCAACAGCCAAGGACAGGGGGCGTTGTGGTACAATGAGCAGTTCTTC
V: TRBV20-1; size: -; J: TRBJ2-7; D: TRBD1; CDR3: CSARGGTGGRSEQYF; DNA: TGCAGTGCTAGGGGCGGGACAGGGGGCCGTAGCGAGCAGTACTTC
V: TRBV20-1; size: few; J: TRBJ2-1; D: TRBD2; CDR3: CSARDGGTSGFNEQFF; DNA: TGCAGTGCTAGAGATGGGGGGACTAGCGGATTCAATGAGCAGTTCTTC
V: TRBV14; size: -; J: TRBJ2-7; D: TRBD1; CDR3: CASSQGTGVEQYF; DNA: TGTGCCAGCAGCCAAGGTACAGGGGTCGAGCAGTACTTC
V: TRBV27; size: many; J: TRBJ2-7; D: TRBD2; CDR3: CASSPTSAGEQYF; DNA: TGTGCCAGCAGTCCGACTAGCGCGGGGGAGCAGTACTTC
V: TRBV28; size: -; J: TRBJ2-1; D: -; CDR3: CASSLLAGSSYNAQFF; DNA: TGTGCCAGCAGTTTATTGGCGGGAAGCTCCTACAATGCGCAGTTCTTC
V: TRBV6-6; size: few; J: TRBJ2-7; D: -; CDR3: CASSYARRDNEQYF; DNA: TGTGCCAGCAGTTACGCACGGAGGGACAACGAGCAGTACTTC
V: TRBV6-6; size: few; J: TRBJ2-3; D: -; CDR3: CASRLVGTDTQYF; DNA: TGTGCCAGCAGATTGGTGGGCACAGATACGCAGTATTTT
V: TRBV19; size: -; J: TRBJ1-2; D: -; CDR3: CASSIDTDYGYTF; DNA: TGTGCCAGTAGTATAGACACAGACTATGGCTACACCTTC
V: TRBV5-6; size: -; J: TRBJ2-5; D: TRBD1; CDR3: CASSLPTTGVAETQYF; DNA: TGTGCCAGCAGCTTGCCGACGACAGGGGTGGCGGAGACCCAGTACTTC
V: TRBV15; size: few; J: TRBJ1-2; D: -; CDR3: CATSRDRTGHYGYTF; DNA: TGTGCCACCAGCAGAGATCGAACAGGACACTATGGCTACACCTTC
V: TRBV20-1; size: many; J: TRBJ2-1; D: -; CDR3: CSALPLYGTKQFF; DNA: TGCAGTGCCCTGCCTCTTTACGGGACAAAGCAGTTCTTC
V: TRBV4-3; size: few; J: TRBJ2-6; D: TRBD2; CDR3: CASSQAAGAGANVLTF; DNA: TGCGCCAGCAGCCAAGCCGCGGGGGCTGGGGCCAACGTCCTGACTTTC
V: TRBV4-2; size: -; J: TRBJ2-4; D: -; CDR3: CASSQDRTLRGQYF; DNA: TGTGCCAGCAGCCAAGATAGGACCCTGCGTGGGCAGTACTTC
V: TRBV6-2/TRBV6-3; size: few; J: TRBJ1-5; D: -; CDR3: CASLHAYSNQPQHF; DNA: TGTGCCAGCCTTCACGCCTATAGCAATCAGCCCCAGCATTTT
V: TRBV4-2; size: -; J: TRBJ1-4; D: TRBD1; CDR3: CAGSRPTGEGEKLFF; DNA: TGTGCCGGCAGCCGGCCGACAGGGGAGGGAGAAAAACTGTTTTTT
V: TRBV12-3/TRBV12-4; size: few; J: TRBJ1-2; D: -; CDR3: CASSLGPRNYGYTF; DNA: TGTGCCAGCAGTTTAGGCCCCAGAAACTATGGCTACACCTTC
V: TRBV7-3; size: few; J: TRBJ2-7; D: -; CDR3: CASSLVHGYEQYF; DNA: TGTGCCAGCAGCTTAGTTCACGGGTACGAGCAGTACTTC
V: TRBV12-5; size: many; J: TRBJ2-1; D: TRBD2; CDR3: CASGPSGGNYNEQFF; DNA: TGTGCTAGTGGCCCTAGCGGGGGGAACTACAATGAGCAGTTCTTC
V: TRBV7-2; size: many; J: TRBJ1-5; D: -; CDR3: CASSLVAGEQPQHF; DNA: TGTGCCAGCAGCTTAGTTGCGGGGGAACAGCCCCAGCATTTT
V: TRBV7-9; size: -; J: TRBJ1-2; D: TRBD1; CDR3: CASSLGSGGGNGYTF; DNA: TGTGCCAGCAGCTTAGGCTCAGGGGGCGGCAATGGCTACACCTTC
V: TRBV25-1; size: -; J: TRBJ1-2; D: TRBD1; CDR3: CASSTGGFYGYTF; DNA: TGTGCCAGCAGCACAGGGGGCTTCTATGGCTACACCTTC
V: TRBV20-1; size: few; J: TRBJ1-1; D: -; CDR3: CSARRGQMNTEAFF; DNA: TGCAGTGCTAGACGTGGACAGATGAACACTGAAGCTTTCTTT
V: TRBV12-3/TRBV12-4; size: -; J: TRBJ2-1; D: TRBD1; CDR3: CAGTPGQPYNEQFF; DNA: TGTGCCGGCACCCCGGGACAGCCCTACAATGAGCAGTTCTTC
V: TRBV4-3; size: -; J: TRBJ2-1; D: TRBD2; CDR3: CASGREGNNEQFF; DNA: TGCGCCAGCGGCCGGGAGGGAAACAATGAGCAGTTCTTC
V: TRBV6-5; size: few; J: TRBJ2-3; D: TRBD1; CDR3: CASSPSRDRGIGTQYF; DNA: TGTGCCAGCAGTCCCAGCCGGGACAGGGGAATCGGTACGCAGTATTTT
V: TRBV12-3/TRBV12-4; size: many; J: TRBJ2-2; D: -; CDR3: CASSLGGFTGELFF; DNA: TGTGCCAGCAGTTTAGGAGGATTCACCGGGGAGCTGTTTTTT
V: TRBV6-1; size: -; J: TRBJ2-7; D: -; CDR3: CASSESGWSYEQYF; DNA: TGTGCCAGCAGTGAGTCGGGATGGTCCTACGAGCAGTACTTC
V: TRBV10-3; size: -; J: TRBJ1-1; D: -; CDR3: CAIKGGSGENTEAFF; DNA: TGTGCCATCAAAGGAGGGTCAGGGGAGAACACTGAAGCTTTCTTT